This T cell receptor beta chain was sequenced during a study of shared clonotypes between healthy human individuals. In the study overall: The study enrolled a couple of women and three men aged 18 to 49. CD4 naive and memory got three plates each, CD8 naive two, CD8 memory one.

TCRdb keeps only in-frame clones here, not all; method: immunoSEQ multiplex PCR. The table lists roughly 2,000,000 clones, approximately 94% of them singletons, with less than 1.5% in the top ten. Terminally differentiated effector memory CD45RA+ cells were excluded by CCR7 positive selection of CD45RO-negative cells. Findings and caveats of the study: Naive subsets tended to show greater estimated richness than memory subsets.

Germline-derived CDR1 and CDR2 are MNHEY and SMNVEV (reference sequence). Germline trimming cut 0 bases from V and 2 bases from J; bases unmatched to any gene: 3. The CDR3 runs 15 residues. Comment on this clone: Its antigen is still unknown. At the DNA level, this CDR3 is encoded by other sequences in the same sample as well.

The rearrangement joins TRBV27 to TRBJ2-7, with 8 bases matching TRBD1. Sequencing used naive CD8+ T cells sorted from blood. The source of this sequence is a man between 18 and 35 years old in good health. The CDR3 loop reads CASSLSGTGAYEQYF. The CDR3 DNA is TGTGCCAGCAGTTTATCGGGGACAGGAGCCTACGAGCAGTACTTC.